This T cell receptor (beta chain) was profiled in a study of cytomegalovirus exposure and HLA in healthy donors. V lost 8 bases, J lost 6 bases, and 19 bases lay in between. The germline V gene encodes CDR1 MNHNS and CDR2 SASEGT. This CDR3 has 15 amino acids. The PCR used 60 Vbeta and 13 Jbeta primers. This table comes from immunoSEQ multiplex PCR, and its TCRdb copy is limited to in-frame clones, with some not included. The sample records about 100,000 clones, about 79% being singletons. The receptor was isolated from a woman aged 18-30 years in good health and CMV-seronegative. The sequenced sample consisted of PBMCs. The chain recombines TRBV6-1 with TRBJ1-4; a possible D gene is TRBD1 (6 bases). The CDR3 is CASGKQGGVDEKLFF. The CDR3, as DNA: TGTGCCAGCGGTAAACAGGGTGGAGTAGATGAAAAACTGTTTTTT.